This is a list of T cell receptor beta chains from one sample in a study of blood T cell repertoires in COVID-19. The method was immunoSEQ multiplex PCR; TCRdb's version includes in-frame clones alone and lacks a portion of them. The table has 150,000 to 200,000 clones, around 86% seen once. The specimen sequenced was peripheral blood. All receptors come from a woman aged 30 to 39 with active or convalescent COVID-19. Each CDR3 is given without its conserved first and last residue. Clone size is stated in some rows and not others, as once, few, many or a class when expanded.

clone size,V gene,J gene,CDR3 protein
NA,TRBV7-6,TRBJ2-7,ASSVWTSGSGYEQY
NA,TRBV18,TRBJ1-1,ASSPAGSPNTEAF
NA,TRBV7-9,TRBJ1-5,ASSGYGDSNQPQH
NA,TRBV18,TRBJ1-5,ASSPRTGDQPQH
NA,TRBV27,TRBJ1-2,ASSGWGRDSHYGYT
NA,TRBV19,TRBJ1-4,ASSNHRGRNEKLF
NA,TRBV5-6,TRBJ1-1,ASRPYSTDLNTEAF
NA,TRBV2,TRBJ2-1,ASIEDGYNEQF
NA,TRBV19,TRBJ2-5,ASSMFFDPRETQY
NA,TRBV19,TRBJ1-2,ASSASGIRGYT
NA,TRBV6-5,TRBJ2-7,ASSRTGTTREQY
NA,TRBV19,TRBJ1-5,ASSMAMDRYLGDESNQPQH
NA,TRBV7-6,TRBJ1-5,ASSLGGGNQPQH
NA,TRBV28,TRBJ1-1,ASSHKPGNTEAF
NA,TRBV7-6,TRBJ2-3,ASSSSSGMRDTQY
NA,TRBV6-4,TRBJ2-3,ASSLVPSTDTQY
NA,TRBV18,TRBJ2-3,ASSPSGDTDTQY
few,TRBV5-5,TRBJ1-2,ASSSLQGPYGYT
NA,TRBV7-7,TRBJ1-3,ASSIAGGSGNTIY
NA,TRBV11-2,TRBJ1-1,ASNKTGPAEAF
NA,TRBV2,TRBJ1-4,ASSEEQGLEKLF
NA,TRBV19,TRBJ2-5,ASPLISTGNLETQY
NA,TRBV10-1,TRBJ1-2,ASSESGQLSPRNGYT
NA,TRBV5-1,TRBJ1-3,ASSSSETGNTIY
NA,TRBV6-5,TRBJ1-1,ASRDGQGEQTEAF
NA,TRBV6-5,TRBJ1-2,ASSYYREEPYGYT
NA,TRBV10-3,TRBJ2-1,AIGQGRNNEQF
NA,TRBV3-1/TRBV3-2,TRBJ2-1,ASSQVTGGYYNEQF
NA,TRBV27,TRBJ2-1,ASRGAGVTEQF
once,TRBV5-1,TRBJ2-1,ASSLIRGRDHEQF
few,TRBV15,TRBJ1-4,ATSGRTAEKLF
NA,TRBV3-1/TRBV3-2,TRBJ2-7,ASRLSQAPYEQY
NA,TRBV5-6,TRBJ1-2,ASSLDTNYGYT
NA,TRBV29-1,TRBJ1-1,SVNQGPGTEAF
few,TRBV4-1,TRBJ1-6,ASSQDLGGSYNSPLH
NA,TRBV6-6,TRBJ1-5,ASSRTGGTQPQH
NA,TRBV6-5,TRBJ1-2,ASSLGGDLSWGYT
NA,TRBV19,TRBJ2-1,ASSMSSGGATYNEQF
once,TRBV13,TRBJ1-2,ASSFGEDGYT
NA,TRBV2,TRBJ1-1,ASSADRGRNEAF
NA,TRBV10-1,TRBJ2-3,ASSTLRTDTQY
NA,TRBV19,TRBJ1-1,ASSIYRGQAF
NA,TRBV19,TRBJ1-5,ASSPMQLGGGNQPQH
NA,TRBV19,TRBJ2-5,ASSTQGGETQY
NA,TRBV7-9,TRBJ2-5,ASSSGTGDSETQY
NA,TRBV5-6,TRBJ1-6,ASRAGTVRDSPLH
few,TRBV19,TRBJ1-2,ASRRNYGYT
few,TRBV11-2,TRBJ1-3,ASRQGSGNTIY
NA,TRBV27,TRBJ2-7,ASSLSRQNYEQY